Following are 18 T cell receptor beta chains from one sample sequenced in a study of identical twins. TCRdb passed the 5' RACE reads through MiXCR, listing each CDR3 protein once. The sample has roughly 250,000 distinct CDR3 sequences, around an eighth seen once. The specimen sequenced was memory (CD45RO+) T cells sorted from blood. Receptors were obtained from a woman younger than 35 in good health.

The chain joins TRBV7-6 to TRBJ2-5; 8 bases fit TRBD2. With 5 bases clipped from V and 6 bases from J, the junction kept 5 bases outside the gene matches. Germline V gene lookup returns CDR1 SGHVS and CDR2 FNYEAQ. The CDR3 consists of 13 residues. CDR3 sequence (DNA): TGTGCCAGCAGCGCCAGCGGGAGCAAGACCCAGTACTTC. Residues: CASSASGSKTQYF.

This clonotype was seen only a few times. The genes are TRBV20-1 and TRBJ2-5; possible D gene TRBD2, 5 bases. The germline gives CDR1 DFQATT, CDR2 SNEGSKA (reference sequence). CDR3 size: 12 residues. V was pared by 3 bases and J by 7 bases, with 12 bases between. CDR3 in amino acids: CSASGPGRTQYF. As DNA, the CDR3 is TGCAGTGCTAGCGGACCGGGAAGGACCCAGTACTTC.

This sequence joins TRBV20-1 and TRBJ2-2; TRBD2 agrees at 9 bases. The CDR3 sequence is 14 residues long. CDR1 DFQATT and CDR2 SNEGSKA come from the germline V gene (reference sequence). J lost 4 bases, V lost 3 bases, and 3 bases had no gene match. The CDR3 bases are TGCAGTGCTAGGTCAGCGGGAGGCACCGGGGAGCTGTTTTTT. This codes for CSARSAGGTGELFF.

This chain joins TRBV29-1 and TRBJ1-4; tentatively, D is TRBD1 (6 bases). Germline V gene sequence: CDR1 SQVTM, CDR2 ANQGSEA. The CDR3 is made up of 13 amino acids. Trimming cost V 0 bases and J 8 bases, with 10 bases left between them. CDR3 amino acids: CSVEEGGDEKLFF. DNA of the CDR3: TGCAGCGTTGAAGAGGGGGGCGACGAAAAACTGTTTTTT. Full variable domain (rest looked up from reference TRBV29-1 and TRBJ1-4): SAVISQKPSRDICQRGTSLTIQCQVDSQVTMMFWYRQQPGQSLTLIATANQGSEATYESGFVIDKFPISRPNLTFSTLTVSNMSPEDSSIYLCSVEEGGDEKLFFGSGTQLSVL.

The rearrangement uses TRBV19 and TRBJ2-1; 7 bases are shared with TRBD2. The CDR3 covers 15 residues. In germline, CDR1 is LNHDA, CDR2 SQIVND (reference sequence). V lost 3 bases, J lost 2 bases, and 4 bases stayed unmatched. DNA of the CDR3: TGTGCCAGTAGTATCAACGCGGGGGCCTACAATGAGCAGTTCTTC. This codes for CASSINAGAYNEQFF.

The chain uses TRBV12-5 and TRBJ1-3; D is unresolved. CDR3 length: 14 residues. The germline V gene encodes CDR1 LGHNT and CDR2 FRNRAP. V lost 1 base and J lost 5, with 9 bases in between. The CDR3 region is CASGLDLTRNTIYF. The CDR3 DNA is TGTGCTAGTGGTTTGGACCTAACTAGAAACACCATATATTTT.

The table lists this clonotype with many counts. Because it lacks the conserved phenylalanine or tryptophan at the end, this CDR3 is likely a read error. The limits of the CDR3 on the DNA are not certain, so only TCRdb's listed CDR3 is given. The chain joins TRBV20-1 to TRBJ1-2; the table's TRBD1 call for D was not verified on the DNA. The CDR3 extends over 13 residues, inclusive of both ends. Germline loops: CDR1 DFQATT, CDR2 SNEGSKA (reference sequence). The CDR3: CSAWHPRTETRVI.

This clonotype was observed many times. This chain links TRBV7-6 with TRBJ2-1; D may be TRBD2 (5 bases). Germline lookup yields CDR1 SGHVS and CDR2 FNYEAQ. The V gene lost 6 bases and the J gene lost 12 bases, with 18 bases spanning the gap. CDR3 size: 13 residues. CDR3 amino acids: CASRLSPLGGQFF. The CDR3 DNA sequence: TGTGCCAGCAGGTTATCGCCCCTTGGAGGGCAGTTCTTC.

The CDR3 is CSAARDQGGGWPQHF. The CDR3 DNA reads TGCAGTGCGGCCCGGGACCAGGGGGGGGGATGGCCCCAGCATTTT. This rearrangement joins TRBV20-1 to TRBJ1-5; 7 nucleotides line up with TRBD1. The CDR3 covers 15 residues. The V gene's germline CDR1 is DFQATT and CDR2 SNEGSKA (reference sequence). The V and J ends lost 6 bases and 9 bases, in that order; junction bases with no gene match: 17.

The chain recombines TRBV9 with TRBJ2-1; D may be TRBD1 or TRBD2 (5 bases each). This CDR3 region has 15 residues. CDR1 and CDR2 (germline): SGDLS, YYNGEE. Trimming pared 4 bases from V and 5 bases from J, leaving 16 bases between. Here the CDR3 reads CASSSGAGRDNEQFF. The CDR3 nucleotides are TGTGCCAGCAGCTCCGGGGCAGGGAGAGACAATGAGCAGTTCTTC.

The V gene is TRBV7-2, the J gene TRBJ2-7; 8 nucleotides agree with TRBD2. With V trimmed by 1 base and J by 4 bases, 6 bases remained unmatched. Germline assignment: CDR1 SGHTA and CDR2 FQGNSA. There are 15 residues in the CDR3. CDR3 protein: CASSLGGRSTYEQYF. The CDR3 nucleotides read TGTGCCAGCAGCTTAGGCGGGAGGAGCACTTACGAGCAGTACTTC.

This clonotype was observed a few times. The chain carries TRBV6-1 and TRBJ2-7; 10 bases line up with TRBD2. The V gene end was trimmed by 10 bases and the J gene end by 5 bases; junction bases not matched to a gene: 14. CDR3 length equals 15 residues. Per germline, CDR1 MNHNS and CDR2 SASEGT. CDR3: CATSTPSSGSNEQYF. The CDR3 DNA reads as TGTGCCACCAGCACCCCTTCTAGCGGGAGCAACGAGCAGTACTTC.

This clonotype was detected a few times. One end of the junction fails to match germline, which may point to a read error. V usage is TRBV20-1 and J usage is TRBJ2-5; possibly TRBD2 for D (6 bases). The CDR3 has 17 residues. Germline CDR1 is DFQATT and CDR2 is SNEGSKA (reference sequence). For the CDR3, the DNA is TGCAGTGCGAGAGAGGAGGGGAAGGGGAGATGGCAAGAGACCCAGTACTTC. Its protein product is CSAREEGKGRWQETQYF.

The CDR3 DNA follows: TGTGCCAGCAGTGACTCGACGGGGGGGCCAGATACGCAGTATTTT. This encodes CASSDSTGGPDTQYF. The rearrangement joins TRBV6-4 to TRBJ2-3; 8 bases are a match to TRBD2. Germline assignment: CDR1 MRHNA and CDR2 SNTAGT. The trim removed 0 bases at V and 4 bases at J, leaving 3 bases unmatched. This CDR3 comprises 15 residues.

This chain connects TRBV5-1 to TRBJ2-7; 10 bases map to TRBD2. V dropped 6 bases and J dropped 6; count of bases not matched to a gene: 12. Germline V CDR1 and CDR2: SGHRS, YFSETQ. The CDR3 has 15 residues. The CDR3 nucleotides read TGCGCCAGCAACGAAGGAAGCGGGAGGGTCTCCGAGCAGTACTTC. Translating gives CASNEGSGRVSEQYF. The full variable domain, with the rest looked up from reference TRBV5-1 and TRBJ2-7, is KAGVTQTPRYLIKTRGQQVTLSCSPISGHRSVSWYQQTPGQGLQFLFEYFSETQRNKGNFPGRFSGRQFSNSRSEMNVSTLELGDSALYLCASNEGSGRVSEQYFGPGTRLTVT.

The chain joins TRBV11-2 to TRBJ1-2; the D gene is possibly TRBD1 (5 bases). CDR1 is SGHAT and CDR2 is FQNNGV in the germline V gene. The V end lost 2 bases, the J end lost 11 bases, and 9 bases lay between the germline ends. The CDR3 has 11 residues. CDR3: CASSLRGFYTF. In nucleotides, the CDR3 is TGTGCCAGCAGCTTACGGGGCTTTTACACCTTC.

Ten or more counts support this clonotype. The V call is TRBV29-1, the J call TRBJ1-5; D remains ambiguous. CDR3 size: 13 residues. The germline V gene has CDR1 SQVTM and CDR2 ANQGSEA. The ends were cut back, 4 bases at V and 2 bases at J, with 9 bases in the middle. In DNA form, the CDR3 reads TGCAGCGTTGGGAGTCAGGGCAATCAGCCCCAGCATTTT. Protein: CSVGSQGNQPQHF.

The sample holds a few counts of this clonotype. V and J are TRBV5-1 and TRBJ1-1; D call uncertain. Trimming took 3 bases from V and 5 from J, leaving 8 bases between them. Germline values: CDR1 SGHRS, CDR2 YFSETQ. The CDR3 is made up of 12 amino acids. CDR3 sequence: CASSSEQTEAFF. In nucleotides, the CDR3 is TGCGCCAGCAGCTCGGAGCAGACTGAAGCTTTCTTT.